A single sample is the source of the 24 T cell receptor beta chains below, sequenced in a study of Graves' ophthalmopathy and Graves' hyperthyroidism. RNA transcripts served as template for amplifying TCR beta CDR3 sequences. Amplification began with first-round RT-PCR using HTBI primers, then second-round multiplex PCR was performed. TCRdb re-called the multiplex PCR reads with MiXCR, one entry per CDR3 protein. The repertoire holds around 400,000 distinct CDR3 sequences, with about 21% as singletons. The specimen was peripheral blood. The receptors stem from a woman aged 18-29 years with stable Graves' hyperthyroidism.

This clonotype was observed at least ten times. This chain joins TRBV2 and TRBJ1-5; possible D gene TRBD1, 6 bases. Trimming removed 6 bases at V and 6 bases at J, with 15 bases between. The CDR3 is made up of 14 amino acids. Germline V gene sequence: CDR1 SNHLY, CDR2 FYNNEI. CDR3 in DNA: TGTGCCAGCAGGGGACAAGTCTTGCTTCAGCCCCAGCATTTT. It codes for CASRGQVLLQPQHF.

This clonotype was detected many times. The CDR3 DNA reads as TGCAGCGTTGAAGCGGGCCTCGGGGGGCACGAGCAGTACTTC. As protein: CSVEAGLGGHEQYF. This chain links TRBV29-1 with TRBJ2-7, with a tentative D call TRBD2 (7 bases). The CDR3 totals 14 residues. CDR1 is SQVTM, CDR2 ANQGSEA, per germline. Trimming cost V 1 base and J 5 bases, with 15 bases left between them.

This clonotype was observed many times. This chain joins TRBV6-1 and TRBJ1-5, with 7 nucleotides matching TRBD1. Germline V gene lookup returns CDR1 MNHNS and CDR2 SASEGT. Losses at the gene ends were 4 bases for V and 5 bases for J; bases not matched to a gene: 5. CDR3 length: 14 residues. CDR3 in DNA: TGTGCCAGCAGTGCAGGGGGTTGGTATCAGCCCCAGCATTTT. This translates into CASSAGGWYQPQHF.

This clonotype appeared many times. This chain uses TRBV25-1 with TRBJ2-5, with unresolved D. From germline, CDR1 is MGHDK and CDR2 SYGVNS. The CDR3 is made up of 14 amino acids. V lost 3 bases, J lost 5 bases, and 13 bases lay in between. Here the CDR3 reads CASSEGQRMETQYF. Here the CDR3 DNA reads TGTGCCAGCAGTGAGGGCCAGAGAATGGAGACCCAGTACTTC.

This clonotype was found many times. The CDR3 DNA sequence: TGTGCCAGCAGCGTGGGGCCTGCAGGGTACGAGCAGTACTTC. This codes for CASSVGPAGYEQYF. The chain recombines TRBV9 with TRBJ2-7, with D maybe TRBD1 (5 bases). Per the germline V gene, CDR1 is SGDLS and CDR2 is YYNGEE. CDR3 size: 14 residues. V was clipped by 2 bases and J by 4 bases, with 13 bases between them.

This clonotype was seen at least ten times. This chain joins TRBV29-1 and TRBJ1-2, with 10 bases identical to TRBD1. The CDR3 has 12 amino acids. J lost 5 bases, V lost 6 bases, and 3 bases had no gene match. Germline values: CDR1 SQVTM, CDR2 ANQGSEA. The CDR3 DNA follows: TGCAGCGTCGGGGACAGGGGTTATGGCTACACCTTC. This gives the protein CSVGDRGYGYTF.

This clonotype was counted at least ten times. The CDR3 spells CASSLMETQYF. CDR3 in DNA: TGTGCCAGCAGCTTGATGGAGACCCAGTACTTC. The rearrangement links TRBV28 to TRBJ2-5, with D hard to call. V gave up 6 bases and J gave up 5 bases, with 7 bases separating them. Germline CDR1 reads MDHEN; CDR2 reads SYDVKM. The CDR3 consists of 11 residues.

This clonotype was found many times. This rearrangement joins TRBV10-2 to TRBJ2-5; no clear D gene. Germline CDR1 is WSHSY and CDR2 is SAAADI. V was trimmed by 8 bases and J by 4 bases, leaving 11 bases between them. The CDR3 is 12 amino acids. CDR3 DNA: TGCGCCAGCTGCCCGATGGGAGAGACCCAGTACTTC. This codes for CASCPMGETQYF.

This clonotype was counted many times. This chain joins TRBV20-1 and TRBJ2-7, with a possible D match to TRBD1 (7 bases). The V gene's germline CDR1 is DFQATT and CDR2 SNEGSKA (reference sequence). V was clipped by 6 bases and J by 0 bases, with 21 bases between them. The CDR3 is made up of 16 amino acids. CDR3 nucleotide sequence: TGCAGTGCAGAGCCCCAGGGGGGTACAAGCTCCTACGAGCAGTACTTC. Translating gives CSAEPQGGTSSYEQYF.

There are many counts of this clonotype. The chain is built from TRBV6-5 and TRBJ2-6; either TRBD1 or TRBD2 may supply D (5 bases each). The CDR3 is 14 residues long. The V gene lost 0 bases and the J gene lost 10 bases, with 10 bases spanning the gap. Germline CDR1 MNHEY, CDR2 SVGAGI. The CDR3 nucleotides read TGTGCCAGCAGTTACTCGAGGGACGGAAACGTCCTGACTTTC. Amino acid sequence: CASSYSRDGNVLTF.

This clonotype appeared a few times. The gene calls are TRBV25-1 and TRBJ2-5; D could derive from TRBD1 or TRBD2 (7 bases each). Germline lookup yields CDR1 MGHDK and CDR2 SYGVNS. V shed 11 bases and J shed 5 bases, with 15 bases lying between them. CDR3 length equals 12 residues. CDR3 protein: CASRGGIETQYF. CDR3 DNA: TGTGCCTCCAGGGGGGGAATTGAGACCCAGTACTTC.

Concerning this clonotype: The junction shows a germline mismatch at one end, possibly a read error. The V gene is TRBV24-1, the J gene TRBJ2-7; 10 nucleotides agree with TRBD2. The germline CDR1 and CDR2 sequences are KGHDR and SFDVKD. CDR3 length equals 16 residues. CDR3 loop: CASSLLVASGSSEQYF. In nucleotides, the CDR3 is TGTGCCAGCAGTTTACTTGTGGCTAGCGGGAGTTCCGAGCAGTACTTC.

This clonotype was counted at least ten times. V usage is TRBV20-1 and J usage is TRBJ2-7; 8 nucleotides align to TRBD2. V trimming: 5 bases; J trimming: 4 bases; junction bases outside the gene matches: 10. The CDR3 contains 14 residues. Germline CDR1 is DFQATT and CDR2 is SNEGSKA (reference sequence). The CDR3 sequence is CSALSGRFVYEQYF. The CDR3 region has the DNA TGCAGTGCTTTAAGCGGGAGATTCGTTTACGAGCAGTACTTC.

This clonotype is termed medium-sized. This chain joins TRBV6-1 and TRBJ1-1; D unresolved. Trimming shortened V by 0 bases and J by 1 base, and 3 bases separated the two germline ends. The CDR3 contains 13 residues. Germline CDR1 is MNHNS and CDR2 is SASEGT. The DNA for the CDR3 is TGTGCCAGCAGTGAAGCAGAGAACACTGAAGCTTTCTTT. It specifies CASSEAENTEAFF.

This clonotype was counted many times. In DNA, the CDR3 is TGCAGTGCTGGGAGGGGGCTCCAAGAGACCCAGTACTTC. Translating it yields CSAGRGLQETQYF. This rearrangement joins TRBV20-1 to TRBJ2-5, with D perhaps matching TRBD1 or TRBD2 (7 bases each). This CDR3 is 13 amino acids long. V dropped 5 bases and J dropped 1 base, with 11 bases sitting between them. Germline assignment: CDR1 DFQATT and CDR2 SNEGSKA (reference sequence).

Worth noting for this clonotype: The germline gene is not matched at one end of the junction; a read error may be the cause. The V gene is TRBV12-3 or TRBV12-4, the J gene TRBJ1-5; perhaps TRBD1 as D (5 bases). The CDR3 totals 15 residues. In nucleotides, the CDR3 is TGTGACAGCAGTTGCGGGGGTTATAGCAATCAGCCCCAGCATTTT. It specifies CDSSCGGYSNQPQHF.

This clonotype occurred many times. This chain's CDR3 is CASDHGRKLSYEQYF. DNA for the CDR3: TGTGCCAGCGACCACGGGAGGAAACTTTCCTACGAGCAGTACTTC. The chain carries TRBV2 and TRBJ2-7, with 7 bases fitting TRBD2. The CDR3 covers 15 residues. Germline lookup yields CDR1 SNHLY and CDR2 FYNNEI. Trimming at V came to 8 bases and at J to 1 base, leaving 11 bases not matched to a gene. Drawing the rest from reference TRBV2 and TRBJ2-7, the complete variable domain is EPEVTQTPSHQVTQMGQEVILRCVPISNHLYFYWYRQILGQKVEFLVSFYNNEISEKSEIFDDQFSVERPDGSNFTLKIRSTKLEDSAMYFCASDHGRKLSYEQYFGPGTRLTVT.

This clonotype was observed at least ten times. The chain has TRBV11-2 and TRBJ2-7; D uncertain. Trimming cost V 0 bases and J 3 bases, with 6 bases left between them. From germline, CDR1 is SGHAT and CDR2 FQNNGV. The CDR3 consists of 13 residues. The CDR3 bases are TGTGCCAGCAGCTTAGATGGGGACTACGAGCAGTACTTC. Translation gives CASSLDGDYEQYF.

This clonotype was seen only a few times. The chain has TRBV6-2 or TRBV6-3 and TRBJ1-6; maybe TRBD1 (5 bases). The germline gives CDR1 MNHEY, CDR2 SVGEGT. V was trimmed by 6 bases and J by 10 bases, leaving 16 bases between them. CDR3 length: 14 amino acids. The DNA for the CDR3 is TGTGCCAGCAGCCCCGGGACGGACGTGTCACCCCTCCACTTT. This gives the protein CASSPGTDVSPLHF.

In this sample, this clonotype turned up many times. The rearrangement links TRBV30 to TRBJ1-1; perhaps TRBD1 as D (6 bases). The V end lost 0 bases, the J end lost 4 bases, and 9 bases lay between the germline ends. This CDR3 spans 13 amino acids. CDR1 GTSNPN and CDR2 SVGIG come from the germline V gene (reference sequence). The CDR3 bases are TGTGCCTGGAGTGTAGGGGGGGGCACTGAAGCTTTCTTT. Residues: CAWSVGGGTEAFF.

This clonotype has at least ten counts. The gene calls are TRBV6-5 and TRBJ2-7; D may be TRBD2 (6 bases). V was clipped by 9 bases and J by 1 base, with 22 bases between them. From germline, CDR1 is MNHEY and CDR2 SVGAGI. The CDR3 spans 16 residues. The CDR3 DNA is TGTGCCAGTAGGCAGGGAGGCTTGCCCCGGTCCTACGAGCAGTACTTC. It yields the protein CASRQGGLPRSYEQYF.

As concerns this clonotype: The conserved phenylalanine or tryptophan normally closing the CDR3 is absent here, so this likely arose from a read error. No DNA is shown, since the ends of the CDR3 on it are uncertain; the CDR3 is the one TCRdb lists. The genes are TRBV12-3 or TRBV12-4 and TRBJ1-1. The CDR3 numbers 13 amino acids, ends counted. This chain's CDR3 is CASSLAENTEAFA.

This clonotype was seen only a few times. The rearrangement uses TRBV28 and TRBJ1-2; D is perhaps TRBD1 (5 bases). The CDR3 runs to 13 residues. V was pared by 7 bases and J by 8 bases, with 17 bases between. The germline CDR1 and CDR2 sequences are MDHEN and SYDVKM. The CDR3 reads CASKRGGSPGYTF. Written as DNA, the CDR3 is TGTGCCAGCAAAAGGGGAGGGTCGCCCGGCTACACCTTC.

The rearrangement uses TRBV2 and TRBJ2-2, with a possible D match to TRBD2 (6 bases). V lost 5 bases to trimming and J lost 7 bases, with 20 bases between them. Germline V lookup: CDR1 SNHLY, CDR2 FYNNEI. The CDR3 loop spans 16 amino acids. CDR3 bases: TGTGCCAGCAGTTACCGGGACCGGACGGGAGACGGGGAGCTGTTTTTT. Amino acids: CASSYRDRTGDGELFF.